This T cell receptor beta chain was sequenced for a study of T cell clusters in autoimmune cytopenias. About 37,500 genome equivalents of blood DNA were amplified for TRB. Findings and limits, study-wide: TRB repertoire shifts in secondary cytopenia and chronic lymphocytic leukemia mostly reflected lymphoma, not autoimmunity.

TRB was amplified by touch-down multiplex PCR, primer pools A and B combined. Reprocessing the multiplex PCR reads, TCRdb reports a single entry for every CDR3 protein and omits DNA. Its listing shows about 8,400 distinct CDR3 sequences. The germline V gene encodes CDR1 LNHNV and CDR2 YYDKDF (reference sequence). This CDR3 has 12 residues. Note on this clonotype: The antigen remains unidentified.

The rearrangement uses TRBV15 and TRBJ2-1. The clonotype originates from a human donor with an autoimmune cytopenia or autoimmune hepatitis (not recorded which). Sequenced: peripheral blood. This CDR3 is CATSRDSNEQFF. The entire variable domain, with the rest obtained from reference TRBV15 and TRBJ2-1, is as follows: DAMVIQNPRYQVTQFGKPVTLSCSQTLNHNVMYWYQQKSSQAPKLLFHYYDKDFNNEADTPDNFQSRRPNTSFCFLDIRSPGLGDTAMYLCATSRDSNEQFFGPGTRLTVL.